The following is a TCR beta chain sequence with its context. What it binds is unknown. This sample was taken from a study of cytomegalovirus exposure and HLA in healthy donors. General study points: CMV antigen specificity was confirmed in vitro for a few CMV-associated chains.

With 5 bases clipped from V and 4 bases from J, the junction kept 5 bases outside the gene matches. CDR3 length: 14 amino acids. Germline V gene data show CDR1 as LGHNT and CDR2 as FRNRAP. The PCR ran on 60 Vbeta and 13 Jbeta primers. The repertoire was sequenced with immunoSEQ multiplex PCR; TCRdb's copy has only in-frame clones and lacks some. The listing records some 75,000 clones. The source is a boy between 10 and 17 years old in good health and CMV-seronegative. Sequenced: PBMCs. The chain combines TRBV12-5 with TRBJ2-5; TRBD2 matches 9 bases. This CDR3 reads CASGSGRLGETQYF. The CDR3, as DNA: TGTGCTAGTGGTAGCGGGAGGTTAGGAGAGACCCAGTACTTC. The complete variable domain, with remaining parts taken from reference TRBV12-5 and TRBJ2-5, reads DARVTQTPRHKVTEMGQEVTMRCQPILGHNTVFWYRQTMMQGLELLAYFRNRAPLDDSGMPKDRFSAEMPDATLATLKIQPSEPRDSAVYFCASGSGRLGETQYFGPGTRLLVL.